This TCR beta chain emerged from a study of T cell changes during pregnancy in multiple sclerosis. The sample holds a few counts of this clone. Clones were sequenced by immunoSEQ multiplex PCR, and TCRdb holds only the in-frame ones, with some missing. The sample yields about 59,000 clones, about 95% seen once. Sequenced material: CD8+ T cells from peripheral blood mononuclear cells, taken after pregnancy. The sequence was collected from a female donor with multiple sclerosis, enrolled in a pregnancy study.

The CDR3 reads CASGADRATEAFF. CDR3 DNA: TGTGCTAGTGGAGCGGACAGGGCCACTGAAGCTTTCTTT. The chain carries TRBV12-5 and TRBJ1-1, with 8 bases fitting TRBD1. CDR3 length: 13 amino acids. Per the germline V gene, CDR1 is LGHNT and CDR2 is FRNRAP. V lost 6 bases and J lost 4; bases outside the gene matches: 4. The full variable domain, with the rest looked up from reference TRBV12-5 and TRBJ1-1, is DARVTQTPRHKVTEMGQEVTMRCQPILGHNTVFWYRQTMMQGLELLAYFRNRAPLDDSGMPKDRFSAEMPDATLATLKIQPSEPRDSAVYFCASGADRATEAFFGQGTRLTVV.